Following are 32 T cell receptor beta chains from one sample sequenced in a study of blood T cell repertoires in COVID-19. Libraries were prepared by immunoSEQ multiplex PCR; TCRdb keeps only in-frame clonotypes and omits some of them. The sample has tens of thousands of clones, about 80% seen once. Sequencing was carried out using peripheral blood. These TCRs come from a human donor in a cohort sampled during active COVID-19.

The genes are TRBV5-4 and TRBJ2-7; 13 nucleotides line up with TRBD2. Germline CDR1 and CDR2: SGHNT and YYREEE (reference sequence). J gave up 0 bases and V 4 bases, and 7 bases lay outside the gene matches. This CDR3 is 17 amino acids long. The CDR3 reads CASSPGLAGASSYEQYF. In DNA form, the CDR3 reads TGTGCCAGCAGCCCCGGACTAGCGGGGGCTAGCTCCTACGAGCAGTACTTC.

Here the CDR3 reads CASSLGGGVGEKLFF. The CDR3 DNA sequence: TGTGCCAGCAGCTTAGGAGGGGGCGTCGGTGAAAAACTGTTTTTT. The chain is built from TRBV7-9 and TRBJ1-4, with 7 bases fitting TRBD1. J lost 7 bases, V lost 1 base, and 6 bases had no gene match. CDR3 length equals 15 residues. Looked up from germline, CDR1 is SEHNR and CDR2 is FQNEAQ (reference sequence).

This clone was detected only once. The rearrangement links TRBV4-2 to TRBJ1-5; TRBD1 aligns across 8 bases. V shed 5 bases, J shed 2 bases, and the junction held 2 bases outside the gene matches. CDR3 size: 14 residues. Per the germline V gene, CDR1 is LGHNA and CDR2 is YNFKEQ. CDR3 amino acids: CASSSTGGNQPQHF. DNA for the CDR3: TGTGCCAGCAGCTCGACAGGGGGCAATCAGCCCCAGCATTTT.

This clone was observed a single time. This rearrangement joins TRBV2 to TRBJ2-3, with D possibly matching TRBD2 (5 bases). V was clipped by 5 bases and J by 1 base, with 13 bases between them. The germline gives CDR1 SNHLY, CDR2 FYNNEI. CDR3 length: 15 amino acids. The CDR3: CASSLTILRTDTQYF. DNA of the CDR3: TGTGCCAGCAGTTTGACTATCCTGCGCACAGATACGCAGTATTTT.

This chain connects TRBV7-7 to TRBJ2-2; D may be TRBD1 (6 bases). The CDR3 length is 15 residues. The V end lost 5 bases, the J end lost 4 bases, and 14 bases lay between the germline ends. Per the germline V gene, CDR1 is SSHAT and CDR2 is FNYEAQ (reference sequence). The CDR3 loop is CASSPRGRGTGELFF. CDR3 bases: TGTGCCAGCAGCCCACGGGGCAGGGGCACCGGGGAGCTGTTTTTT.

The chain has TRBV4-3 and TRBJ1-5, with D unresolved. This CDR3 has 15 residues. The germline gives CDR1 LGHNA, CDR2 YSLEER. V gave up 0 bases and J gave up 2 bases, with 8 bases separating them. The CDR3 region is CASSQDPLGNQPQHF. In DNA form, the CDR3 reads TGCGCCAGCAGCCAAGATCCCCTCGGCAATCAGCCCCAGCATTTT.

J is TRBJ1-5 and V is TRBV10-3; D is perhaps TRBD1 (5 bases). V lost 2 bases and J 1 base, leaving 9 bases between the germline ends. Germline values: CDR1 ENHRY, CDR2 SYGVKD. The CDR3 is 15 residues long. The CDR3 protein is CAISEGTGSNQPQHF. The CDR3 bases are TGTGCCATCAGTGAGGGAACAGGAAGCAATCAGCCCCAGCATTTT.

The chain joins TRBV9 to TRBJ2-3; a weak D match, TRBD1 (6 bases). The germline V and J ends were trimmed by 3 bases and 2 bases, with 13 bases remaining between them. The CDR3 loop spans 15 amino acids. Germline CDR1 SGDLS, CDR2 YYNGEE. Written as DNA, the CDR3 is TGTGCCAGCAGCGCTCTACAGGGTTTCACAGATACGCAGTATTTT. This translates into CASSALQGFTDTQYF.

The V call is TRBV6-5, the J call TRBJ2-1, with TRBD1 matching 7 bases. The CDR3 sequence is 15 residues long. The V segment lost 4 bases and the J segment 4 bases; nucleotides outside the gene matches: 7. Germline CDR1 MNHEY, CDR2 SVGAGI. For the CDR3, the DNA is TGTGCCAGCAGTTTACCCCGGACAGGATACAATGAGCAGTTCTTC. It translates to CASSLPRTGYNEQFF.

This chain connects TRBV11-3 to TRBJ2-5; D not certain. CDR1 is SGHNT and CDR2 is YENEEA in the germline V gene. This CDR3 spans 11 amino acids. V lost 5 bases and J 1 base, leaving 2 bases between the germline ends. The CDR3 sequence: CASSLQETQYF. The CDR3 DNA reads TGTGCCAGCAGCCTCCAAGAGACCCAGTACTTC.

This clone has more than one count but fewer than ten. The rearrangement joins TRBV7-9 to TRBJ1-1; perhaps TRBD1 as D (6 bases). The CDR3 sequence is 15 residues long. CDR1 and CDR2 (germline): SEHNR, FQNEAQ (reference sequence). Trimming shortened V by 1 base and J by 3 bases, and 12 bases separated the two germline ends. DNA for the CDR3: TGTGCCAGCAGCTTAGGTGGACAGAGGCACACTGAAGCTTTCTTT. Translating it yields CASSLGGQRHTEAFF.

This clone was picked up many times. V and J are TRBV6-2 or TRBV6-3 and TRBJ2-5; the match to TRBD1 covers 7 bases. The CDR3 sequence is 14 residues long. Germline assignment: CDR1 MNHEY and CDR2 SVGEGT. J gave up 4 bases and V 2 bases, and 4 bases lay outside the gene matches. This chain's CDR3 is CASSYVPGGETQYF. The DNA of the CDR3 is TGTGCCAGCAGTTACGTTCCAGGGGGAGAGACCCAGTACTTC.

This clone was seen just once. The chain joins TRBV6-2 or TRBV6-3 to TRBJ2-3, with D possibly matching TRBD1 (6 bases). The CDR3 runs to 11 residues. The V gene lost 5 bases and the J gene lost 10 bases, with 10 bases spanning the gap. From germline, CDR1 is MNHEY and CDR2 SVGEGT. CDR3 bases: TGTGCCAGCAGTAACCCAGGGGCGCAGTATTTT. Translation gives CASSNPGAQYF.

A single count supports this clone. This chain connects TRBV18 to TRBJ2-3; 13 nucleotides match TRBD2. CDR3 length: 18 residues. In germline, CDR1 is KGHSH, CDR2 LQKENI. V was clipped by 2 bases and J by 5 bases; unmatched bases: 10. The CDR3 loop reads CASSPSPTSGGRGDTQYF. The CDR3 DNA reads TGTGCCAGCTCACCATCCCCGACTAGCGGGGGGCGGGGAGATACGCAGTATTTT.

The chain couples TRBV6-2 or TRBV6-3 to TRBJ1-5; TRBD1 matches 10 bases. CDR1 is MNHEY and CDR2 is SVGEGT in the germline V gene. The CDR3 has 17 residues. Unmatched junction bases numbered 7, after V lost 5 bases and J lost 0 bases. Written as DNA, the CDR3 is TGTGCCAGCAGTCCCGGGACAGGGGTCGTTAGCAATCAGCCCCAGCATTTT. It codes for CASSPGTGVVSNQPQHF.

This chain joins TRBV10-2 and TRBJ1-5; D gene ambiguous. Germline values: CDR1 WSHSY, CDR2 SAAADI. V lost 6 bases, J lost 4 bases, and 10 bases lay in between. The CDR3 spans 13 residues. CDR3: CASRLDTNQPQHF. In nucleotides, the CDR3 is TGCGCCAGCAGGCTCGACACAAATCAGCCCCAGCATTTT.

The rearrangement links TRBV2 to TRBJ2-5, with D unclear. V lost 7 bases and J 1 base, leaving 16 bases between the germline ends. CDR1 is SNHLY, CDR2 FYNNEI, per germline. The CDR3 spans 15 residues. CDR3 sequence: CASIPSRASQETQYF. DNA of the CDR3: TGTGCCAGCATCCCATCAAGAGCGTCCCAAGAGACCCAGTACTTC.

The genes are TRBV7-2 and TRBJ1-6, with 8 bases lining up with TRBD1. Losses at the gene ends were 5 bases for V and 3 bases for J; bases not matched to a gene: 9. Germline CDR1 SGHTA, CDR2 FQGNSA. There are 17 residues in the CDR3. In nucleotides, the CDR3 is TGTGCCAGCAGCCAGGCACTTGGACAGGGCTATAATTCACCCCTCCACTTT. Encoded protein: CASSQALGQGYNSPLHF.

With respect to this clone: One end of the junction does not line up with germline, which may come from a read error. This chain connects TRBV7-7 to TRBJ2-1; TRBD2 agrees at 7 bases. The germline gives CDR1 SSHAT, CDR2 FNYEAQ (reference sequence). This CDR3 spans 15 amino acids. CDR3 amino acids: CASSLGAGSHNEQFF. CDR3 nucleotides: TGTGCTAGCAGCTTAGGAGCGGGGAGCCATAATGAGCAGTTCTTC.

J is TRBJ2-1 and V is TRBV11-2, with 9 bases that match TRBD2. The trim removed 3 bases at V and 4 bases at J, leaving 13 bases unmatched. This CDR3 spans 18 amino acids. In germline, CDR1 is SGHAT, CDR2 FQNNGV. The CDR3 nucleotides read TGTGCCAGCAGCTTGGGGGCAGCGGGGGGCAAGAAATACAATGAGCAGTTCTTC. Its translation is CASSLGAAGGKKYNEQFF.

The CDR3 protein is CASSLAGNGGTDTQYF. In DNA, the CDR3 is TGCGCCAGCAGCTTGGCGGGGAATGGTGGCACAGATACGCAGTATTTT. The chain combines TRBV5-1 with TRBJ2-3, with TRBD2 as a possible D gene (5 bases). In germline, CDR1 is SGHRS, CDR2 YFSETQ. This CDR3 spans 16 amino acids. V lost 0 bases to trimming and J lost 1 base, with 12 bases between them.

The chain has TRBV6-5 and TRBJ1-1, with D possibly TRBD1 on 5 matching bases. The CDR3 totals 14 residues. Germline V CDR1 and CDR2: MNHEY, SVGAGI. V dropped 7 bases and J dropped 6 bases, with 18 bases sitting between them. The CDR3 sequence is CASTSRQLSPEAFF. The DNA for the CDR3 is TGTGCCAGCACATCTAGACAGCTTTCACCTGAAGCTTTCTTT.

The chain carries TRBV5-4 and TRBJ1-3, with D tentatively TRBD1 (5 bases). The CDR3 is 15 residues long. Trimming cost V 4 bases and J 0 bases, with 11 bases left between them. The germline V gene has CDR1 SGHNT and CDR2 YYREEE (reference sequence). The CDR3 DNA is TGTGCCAGCAGCCCGGGGGGGGGCTCTGGAAACACCATATATTTT. Residues: CASSPGGGSGNTIYF.

The gene calls are TRBV28 and TRBJ2-4, with D perhaps TRBD1 (5 bases). The CDR3 spans 16 residues. The V end lost 4 bases, the J end lost 0 bases, and 13 bases lay between the germline ends. The germline V gene encodes CDR1 MDHEN and CDR2 SYDVKM. CDR3 in amino acids: CASSSTRTIAKNIQYF. CDR3 in DNA: TGTGCCAGCAGTTCAACCAGGACAATAGCCAAAAACATTCAGTACTTC.

This clone was seen only a few times. The chain carries TRBV5-1 and TRBJ1-1; 7 nucleotides match TRBD1. The germline V gene encodes CDR1 SGHRS and CDR2 YFSETQ. Losses at the gene ends were 8 bases for V and 4 bases for J; bases not matched to a gene: 8. The CDR3 runs to 13 residues. The CDR3 region has the DNA TGCGCCAGTCGAACAGGGGATGCCACTGAAGCTTTCTTT. Amino acids: CASRTGDATEAFF. The full variable domain, its missing parts supplied by reference TRBV5-1 and TRBJ1-1, is KAGVTQTPRYLIKTRGQQVTLSCSPISGHRSVSWYQQTPGQGLQFLFEYFSETQRNKGNFPGRFSGRQFSNSRSEMNVSTLELGDSALYLCASRTGDATEAFFGQGTRLTVV.

This clone has just one count. The CDR3 region is CASSLEGGRPVRASPWHQPQHF. CDR3 sequence (DNA): TGTGCCAGCAGCTTGGAAGGGGGCCGCCCGGTAAGGGCCTCCCCATGGCATCAGCCCCAGCATTTT. This chain connects TRBV7-8 to TRBJ1-5; the match to TRBD1 covers 7 bases. Germline CDR1 and CDR2: SGHVS and FQNEAQ. This CDR3 contains 22 residues. The V segment lost 3 bases and the J segment 5 bases; nucleotides outside the gene matches: 28.

The rearrangement joins TRBV6-4 to TRBJ2-2; 10 bases fit TRBD2. J was trimmed by 3 bases and V by 6 bases; bases with no gene match: 4. This CDR3 region has 15 residues. CDR1 MRHNA and CDR2 SNTAGT come from the germline V gene. CDR3 sequence (DNA): TGTGCCAGCAGCGCCACTAGCGGGGACACCGGGGAGCTGTTTTTT. Protein sequence: CASSATSGDTGELFF.

The chain couples TRBV11-3 to TRBJ2-1; 8 nucleotides align to TRBD1. CDR1 and CDR2 (germline): SGHNT, YENEEA. V lost 7 bases and J lost 7; bases outside the gene matches: 12. This CDR3 has 15 residues. The CDR3 is CASTDLGQGKNEQFF. CDR3 coding DNA: TGTGCCAGCACCGATTTAGGACAGGGCAAGAATGAGCAGTTCTTC.

The chain combines TRBV11-3 with TRBJ2-1; D possibly corresponds to TRBD2 (5 bases). Between the trimmed V and J ends, which lost 1 base and 10 bases, there was a span of 11 bases. The germline V gene has CDR1 SGHNT and CDR2 YENEEA. CDR3 length: 13 residues. CDR3 in DNA: TGTGCCAGCAGCTTAGTCCGGGGTCAGGAGCAGTTCTTC. Translation gives CASSLVRGQEQFF.

The V gene is TRBV7-3, the J gene TRBJ2-6; 8 bases are a match to TRBD1. V was clipped by 5 bases and J by 1 base; unmatched bases: 4. This CDR3 has 16 residues. CDR1 SGHTA and CDR2 FQGTGA come from the germline V gene. The CDR3 sequence is CASSKRTGSGANVLTF. CDR3 in DNA: TGTGCCAGCAGCAAGAGGACAGGGTCTGGGGCCAACGTCCTGACTTTC.

The V call is TRBV5-4, the J call TRBJ2-2, with 8 bases fitting TRBD1. V shed 4 bases and J 1 base; nucleotides not matched to a gene: 3. CDR1 is SGHNT and CDR2 is YYREEE in the germline V gene (reference sequence). CDR3 length: 15 amino acids. The CDR3 spells CASSVGQGNTGELFF. DNA of the CDR3: TGTGCCAGCAGCGTAGGACAGGGGAACACCGGGGAGCTGTTTTTT.

This sequence joins TRBV24-1 and TRBJ2-1, with 10 bases lining up with TRBD2. The CDR3 totals 16 residues. The germline V gene has CDR1 KGHDR and CDR2 SFDVKD. The V segment lost 4 bases and the J segment 3 bases; nucleotides outside the gene matches: 5. Here the CDR3 DNA reads TGTGCCACCAGTGACCATAGCGGGGGGTACTACAATGAGCAGTTCTTC. Its protein product is CATSDHSGGYYNEQFF.